This T cell receptor beta chain was captured in a study of T cells in Graves' hyperthyroidism and ophthalmopathy. TCR beta CDR3 sequences were amplified from RNA transcripts. The HTBI set primed first-round TCR CDR3 RT-PCR. TCRdb re-called the multiplex PCR reads with MiXCR, one entry per CDR3 protein. Of over 500,000 distinct CDR3 sequences in the sample, over 35% were seen once. Germline values: CDR1 ENHRY, CDR2 SYGVKD. Trimming cost V 8 bases and J 5 bases; bases outside gene matches: 2. The CDR3 covers 12 residues. The V gene is TRBV10-3, the J gene TRBJ1-3; 8 bases are a match to TRBD1. Sequenced material: peripheral blood or thyroid tissue (not recorded which). The receptor comes from an adult woman with Graves' disease, either hyperthyroidism or ophthalmopathy (not recorded which). The CDR3 DNA reads TGTGCCATCGGGGACAGGAGAAACACCATATATTTT. Translating gives CAIGDRRNTIYF.